Below are 17 T cell receptor beta chains sequenced from a single sample in a study of OX40 agonist ivuxolimab in advanced cancers. Clones were read by immunoSEQ multiplex PCR, and TCRdb kept only the in-frame ones, dropping some. The repertoire consists of 75,000 to 80,000 clones, with over 75% occurring once and the leading ten covering about 7%. Sample: CD4+ or CD8+ T cells sorted from blood, taken in a trial of the OX40 agonist ivuxolimab. These receptors all come from an adult with an advanced solid tumor such as melanoma, head and neck, liver or kidney cancer.

With respect to this clone: Other DNA sequences in the sample encode the same CDR3. The chain links TRBV7-9 to TRBJ1-2; TRBD1 aligns across 11 bases. The CDR3 length is 15 residues. The trim removed 3 bases at V and 1 base at J, leaving 1 base unmatched. Germline-derived CDR1 and CDR2 are SEHNR and FQNEAQ (reference sequence). As DNA, the CDR3 is TGTGCCAGCAGCTTGGGGACAGGGGGTAACTATGGCTACACCTTC. Its translation: CASSLGTGGNYGYTF.

The V call is TRBV7-3, the J call TRBJ2-3; no reliable D call. CDR1 and CDR2 (germline): SGHTA, FQGTGA. V was trimmed by 5 bases and J by 4 bases, leaving 4 bases between them. The CDR3 sequence is 11 residues long. CDR3 sequence (DNA): TGTGCCAGCAGCCGGGCAGATACGCAGTATTTT. Amino acids: CASSRADTQYF. Looking up the rest from reference TRBV7-3 and TRBJ2-3 gives the full variable domain: GAGVSQTPSNKVTEKGKYVELRCDPISGHTALYWYRQSLGQGPEFLIYFQGTGAADDSGLPNDRFFAVRPEGSVSTLKIQRTERGDSAVYLCASSRADTQYFGPGTRLTVL.

A note on this clone: Other DNA variants within this sample encode the same CDR3. V is TRBV27 and J is TRBJ2-7, with 7 bases fitting TRBD1. The J segment lost 0 bases and the V segment lost 4 bases, leaving 6 bases of the junction unmatched. The germline CDR1 and CDR2 sequences are MNHEY and SMNVEV (reference sequence). This CDR3 is built from 15 residues. DNA of the CDR3: TGTGCCAGCAGTTCCCTGAGGGACAGCTCCTACGAGCAGTACTTC. Translation gives CASSSLRDSSYEQYF.

The chain carries TRBV4-3 and TRBJ1-5; the match to TRBD1 covers 8 bases. Germline values: CDR1 LGHNA, CDR2 YSLEER. The CDR3 is made up of 16 amino acids. V gave up 0 bases and J gave up 7 bases; unmatched junction bases: 8. In DNA form, the CDR3 reads TGCGCCAGCAGCCAAGATATTCGGGCAGGGGGCCAGCCCCAGCATTTT. Its protein is CASSQDIRAGGQPQHF.

The rearrangement joins TRBV7-9 to TRBJ2-1; 7 positions match TRBD1. There are 16 residues in the CDR3. With V trimmed by 1 base and J by 0 bases, 3 bases remained unmatched. CDR1 is SEHNR and CDR2 is FQNEAQ in the germline V gene (reference sequence). This chain's CDR3 is CASSLEGDSSYNEQFF. CDR3 nucleotide sequence: TGTGCCAGCAGCTTAGAGGGGGACAGCTCCTACAATGAGCAGTTCTTC.

The chain combines TRBV5-1 with TRBJ2-3; D possibly corresponds to TRBD2 (5 bases). V was shortened by 5 bases and J by 1 base, with 11 bases between the two germline ends. CDR1 is SGHRS, CDR2 YFSETQ, per germline. This CDR3 has 14 residues. CDR3 in DNA: TGCGCCAGCAGGGAAGGGAGCGGCACAGATACGCAGTATTTT. This encodes CASREGSGTDTQYF.

The rearrangement uses TRBV19 and TRBJ1-1; tentatively, D is TRBD1 (5 bases). V shed 2 bases and J shed 2 bases, with 15 bases lying between them. The CDR3 runs 16 residues. Looked up from germline, CDR1 is LNHDA and CDR2 is SQIVND (reference sequence). The CDR3 here is CASSIWALRGNTEAFF. The CDR3 nucleotides read TGTGCCAGTAGTATATGGGCCTTGAGGGGTAACACTGAAGCTTTCTTT.

This rearrangement joins TRBV7-3 to TRBJ2-6, with unresolved D. V was trimmed by 2 bases and J by 4 bases, leaving 9 bases between them. This CDR3 contains 15 residues. The germline V gene has CDR1 SGHTA and CDR2 FQGTGA. The CDR3 DNA is TGTGCCAGCAGCTTAGATGGGCCCGGGGCCAACGTCCTGACTTTC. This codes for CASSLDGPGANVLTF.

The rearrangement uses TRBV21-1 and TRBJ1-6. TRBV21-1 is annotated as a pseudogene. The CDR3 has 17 residues. CDR3 DNA: TGTGCCAGCAGCACCCGGCCGGGACGGAGAAGGAATTCACCCCTCCACTTT. Protein product: CASSTRPGRRRNSPLHF.

This clone showed up just a few times. The rearrangement links TRBV7-6 to TRBJ2-7; 7 bases map to TRBD1. This CDR3 contains 17 residues. Germline V gene sequence: CDR1 SGHVS, CDR2 FNYEAQ. V trimming: 5 bases; J trimming: 3 bases; junction bases outside the gene matches: 16. This CDR3 is CASSPQAGRGSHYEQYF. The CDR3 region has the DNA TGTGCCAGCAGCCCACAGGCGGGCAGGGGGAGCCACTACGAGCAGTACTTC.

The chain uses TRBV7-8 and TRBJ1-6; D is undetermined. Trimming removed 1 base at V and 7 bases at J, with 11 bases between. Germline V gives CDR1 SGHVS, CDR2 FQNEAQ. The CDR3 runs to 15 residues. CDR3: CASSLGLGGNSPLHF. For the CDR3, the DNA is TGTGCCAGCAGCTTAGGCTTAGGTGGCAATTCACCCCTCCACTTT.

The chain has TRBV4-3 and TRBJ2-5; 11 bases map to TRBD2. The CDR3 runs to 15 residues. Germline trimming cut 3 bases from V and 3 bases from J; bases unmatched to any gene: 3. CDR1 LGHNA and CDR2 YSLEER come from the germline V gene. CDR3 nucleotides: TGCGCCAGCAGCCAGTCGGGACTAGCGGAAGAGACCCAGTACTTC. This sequence encodes CASSQSGLAEETQYF.

The rearrangement uses TRBV6-5 and TRBJ2-2; 7 bases fit TRBD2. The CDR3 runs to 15 residues. The germline V gene encodes CDR1 MNHEY and CDR2 SVGAGI. V lost 6 bases and J lost 3; bases outside the gene matches: 7. CDR3 sequence reads: CASRETSRYTGELFF. Written as DNA, the CDR3 is TGTGCCAGCAGGGAGACTAGCCGATACACCGGGGAGCTGTTTTTT.

This clone was seen just once. This sequence joins TRBV5-4 and TRBJ1-6; maybe TRBD1 (6 bases). In germline, CDR1 is SGHNT, CDR2 YYREEE (reference sequence). The V end was cut by 1 base, the J end by 7 bases, with 21 bases between. The CDR3 extends over 18 amino acids. The CDR3 sequence: CASSLSVSDSVWNSPLHF. The DNA for the CDR3 is TGTGCCAGCAGCTTGAGCGTCTCGGACAGCGTTTGGAATTCACCCCTCCACTTT.

This clone was observed a handful of times. The genes are TRBV7-9 and TRBJ2-1, with 7 bases identical to TRBD1. CDR1 is SEHNR, CDR2 FQNEAQ, per germline (reference sequence). CDR3 size: 15 residues. V lost 5 bases and J lost 3; bases outside the gene matches: 7. CDR3 in amino acids: CASSTWGQHYNEQFF. In DNA form, the CDR3 reads TGTGCCAGCAGCACCTGGGGACAGCACTACAATGAGCAGTTCTTC. Full variable domain (rest looked up from reference TRBV7-9 and TRBJ2-1): DTGVSQNPRHKITKRGQNVTFRCDPISEHNRLYWYRQTLGQGPEFLTYFQNEAQLEKSRLLSDRFSAERPKGSFSTLEIQRTEQGDSAMYLCASSTWGQHYNEQFFGPGTRLTVL.

This chain uses TRBV5-1 with TRBJ2-7, with TRBD2 identical over 7 bases. CDR1 and CDR2 (germline): SGHRS, YFSETQ. The CDR3 is 15 residues long. The trim removed 4 bases at V and 2 bases at J, leaving 9 bases unmatched. The CDR3 spells CASSPGGSPTYEQYF. The CDR3 nucleotides read TGCGCCAGCAGCCCCGGGGGGAGCCCCACCTACGAGCAGTACTTC.

The gene calls are TRBV10-2 and TRBJ1-1; the D is unclear. V gave up 1 base and J gave up 8 bases, with 11 bases separating them. The CDR3 runs to 13 residues. Germline values: CDR1 WSHSY, CDR2 SAAADI. CDR3 nucleotide sequence: TGCGCCAGCAGTGAGTTACACTTCAGGGAAGCTTTCTTT. Translating it yields CASSELHFREAFF.